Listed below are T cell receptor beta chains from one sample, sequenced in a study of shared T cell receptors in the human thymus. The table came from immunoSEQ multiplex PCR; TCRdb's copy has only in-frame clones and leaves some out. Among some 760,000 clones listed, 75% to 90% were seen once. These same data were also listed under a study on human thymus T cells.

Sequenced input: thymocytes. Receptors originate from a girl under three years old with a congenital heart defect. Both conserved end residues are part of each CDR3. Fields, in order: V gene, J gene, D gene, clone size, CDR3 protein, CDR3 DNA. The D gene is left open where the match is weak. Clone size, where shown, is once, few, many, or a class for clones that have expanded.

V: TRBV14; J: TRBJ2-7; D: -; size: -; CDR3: CASSQLSGHQTYEQYF; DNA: TGTGCCAGCAGCCAATTATCGGGACACCAGACCTACGAGCAGTACTTC
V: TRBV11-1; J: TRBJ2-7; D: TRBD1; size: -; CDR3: CASSPRTGRLEQYF; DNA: TGTGCCAGCAGCCCACGGACAGGCCGCCTCGAGCAGTACTTC
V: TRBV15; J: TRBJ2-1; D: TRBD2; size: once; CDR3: CATSGGVSYNEQFF; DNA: TGTGCCACCAGCGGGGGGGTCTCCTACAATGAGCAGTTCTTC
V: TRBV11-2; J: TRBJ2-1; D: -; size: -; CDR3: CASSHRSSYNEQFF; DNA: TGTGCCAGCAGCCACAGAAGCTCCTACAATGAGCAGTTCTTC
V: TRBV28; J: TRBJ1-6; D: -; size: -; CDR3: CASSRLEGQRSNSPLHF; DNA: TGTGCCAGCAGTAGATTGGAGGGGCAACGGTCTAATTCACCCCTCCACTTT
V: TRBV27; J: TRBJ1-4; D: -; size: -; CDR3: CASSSSWRAEKLFF; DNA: TGTGCCAGCAGTTCGAGTTGGAGGGCTGAAAAACTGTTTTTT
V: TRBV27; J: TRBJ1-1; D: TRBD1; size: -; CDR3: CASSPKTGETERAFF; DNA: TGTGCCAGCAGTCCAAAGACAGGGGAAACGGAACGGGCTTTCTTT
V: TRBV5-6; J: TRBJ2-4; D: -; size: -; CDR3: CASSSTGEFPKNIQYF; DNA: TGTGCCAGCAGCTCTACAGGAGAATTCCCTAAAAACATTCAGTACTTC
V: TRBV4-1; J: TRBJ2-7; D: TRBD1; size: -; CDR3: CASSQVGDRSPYEQYF; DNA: TGCGCCAGCAGCCAAGTGGGGGACAGGTCCCCCTACGAGCAGTACTTC
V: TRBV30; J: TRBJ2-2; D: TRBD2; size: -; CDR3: CAGMGTSGGTNTGELFF; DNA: TGTGCCGGGATGGGGACTAGCGGGGGCACGAACACCGGGGAGCTGTTTTTT
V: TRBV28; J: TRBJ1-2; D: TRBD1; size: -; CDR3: CASSLPGQGNGYTF; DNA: TGTGCCAGCAGTTTGCCCGGACAGGGGAATGGCTACACCTTC
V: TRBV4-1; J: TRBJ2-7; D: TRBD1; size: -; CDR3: CASSQVRGKTYEQYF; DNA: TGCGCCAGCAGCCAAGTCAGGGGGAAAACCTACGAGCAGTACTTC
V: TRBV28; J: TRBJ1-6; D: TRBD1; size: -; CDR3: CASKRRPPEIRDREILLHF; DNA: TGTGCCAGCAAACGTCGGCCTCCGGAGATACGGGACAGGGAAATTCTCCTCCACTTT
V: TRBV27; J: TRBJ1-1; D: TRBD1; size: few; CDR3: CASSLNYQRGQLGRRTEAFF; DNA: TGTGCCAGCAGCCTAAATTACCAGAGGGGGCAGCTAGGACGAAGGACTGAAGCTTTCTTT
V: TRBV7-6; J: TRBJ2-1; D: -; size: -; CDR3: CASSLRGDTSYNEQFF; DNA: TGTGCCAGCAGCTTACGAGGGGACACCTCCTACAATGAGCAGTTCTTC